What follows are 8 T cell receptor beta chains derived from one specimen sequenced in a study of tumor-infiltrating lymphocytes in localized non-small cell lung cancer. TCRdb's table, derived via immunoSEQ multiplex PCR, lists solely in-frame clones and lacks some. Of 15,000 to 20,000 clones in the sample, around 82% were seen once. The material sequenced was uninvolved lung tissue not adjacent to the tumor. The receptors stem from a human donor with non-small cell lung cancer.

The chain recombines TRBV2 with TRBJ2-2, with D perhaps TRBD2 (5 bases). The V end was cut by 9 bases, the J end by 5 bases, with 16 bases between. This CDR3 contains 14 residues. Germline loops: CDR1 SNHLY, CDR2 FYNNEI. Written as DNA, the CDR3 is TGTGCCAGTCTGCAAGATCGGAGGACCGGGGAGCTGTTTTTT. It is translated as CASLQDRRTGELFF. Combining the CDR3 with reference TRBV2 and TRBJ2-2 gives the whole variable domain EPEVTQTPSHQVTQMGQEVILRCVPISNHLYFYWYRQILGQKVEFLVSFYNNEISEKSEIFDDQFSVERPDGSNFTLKIRSTKLEDSAMYFCASLQDRRTGELFFGEGSRLTVL.

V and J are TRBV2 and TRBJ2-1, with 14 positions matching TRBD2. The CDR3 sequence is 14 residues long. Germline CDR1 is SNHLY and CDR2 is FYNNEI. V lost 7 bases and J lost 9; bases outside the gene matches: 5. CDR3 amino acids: CASTRLAGGSEQFF. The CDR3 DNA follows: TGTGCCAGCACGAGACTAGCGGGAGGGTCTGAGCAGTTCTTC. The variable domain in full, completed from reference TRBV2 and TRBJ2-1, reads EPEVTQTPSHQVTQMGQEVILRCVPISNHLYFYWYRQILGQKVEFLVSFYNNEISEKSEIFDDQFSVERPDGSNFTLKIRSTKLEDSAMYFCASTRLAGGSEQFFGPGTRLTVL.

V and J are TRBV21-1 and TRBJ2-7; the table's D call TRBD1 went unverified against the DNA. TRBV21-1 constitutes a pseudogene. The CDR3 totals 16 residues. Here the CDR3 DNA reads TGTGCCAGCCAAGTCCCCTTGGCGGACAGCTCCTACGAGCAGTACTTC. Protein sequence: CASQVPLADSSYEQYF.

The CDR3 DNA reads TGTGCCATCAGTGACAATTTTGAGTACGAGCAGTACTTC. Translation gives CAISDNFEYEQYF. The chain has TRBV10-3 and TRBJ2-7; unclear D gene. Trimming removed 3 bases at V and 4 bases at J, with 10 bases between. The CDR3 sequence is 13 residues long. CDR1 is ENHRY and CDR2 is SYGVKD in the germline V gene.

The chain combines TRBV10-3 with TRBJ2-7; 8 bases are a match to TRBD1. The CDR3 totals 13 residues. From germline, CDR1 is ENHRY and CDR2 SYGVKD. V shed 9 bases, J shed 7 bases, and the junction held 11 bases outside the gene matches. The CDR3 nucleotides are TGTGCCATAGCCGGCGGACAGGGTAATGAGCAGTACTTC. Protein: CAIAGGQGNEQYF.

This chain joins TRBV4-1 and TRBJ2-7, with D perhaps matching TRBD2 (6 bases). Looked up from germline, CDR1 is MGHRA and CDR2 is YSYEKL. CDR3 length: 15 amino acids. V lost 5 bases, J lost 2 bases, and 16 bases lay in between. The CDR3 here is CASSASGTGAYEQYF. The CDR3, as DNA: TGCGCCAGCAGCGCGTCCGGGACTGGGGCCTACGAGCAGTACTTC.

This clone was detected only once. CDR3 bases: TGCGCCAGCAGGGCAGGGGCTCCGAACACTGAAGCTTTCTTT. Protein sequence: CASRAGAPNTEAFF. The chain carries TRBV5-1 and TRBJ1-1; perhaps TRBD1 as D (6 bases). The CDR3 loop spans 14 amino acids. Looked up from germline, CDR1 is SGHRS and CDR2 is YFSETQ. V was cut by 5 bases and J by 1 base, with 12 bases left in between.

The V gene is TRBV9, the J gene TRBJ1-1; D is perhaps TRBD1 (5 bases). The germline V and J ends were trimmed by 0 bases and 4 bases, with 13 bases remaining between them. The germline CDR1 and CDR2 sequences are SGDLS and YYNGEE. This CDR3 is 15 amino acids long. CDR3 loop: CASSVGSRGSTEAFF. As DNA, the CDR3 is TGTGCCAGCAGCGTAGGGAGTAGGGGAAGCACTGAAGCTTTCTTT.